A selection of T cell receptor beta chains follows, all from one sample in a study of CD8+ T cells in alopecia areata. The data were produced by immunoSEQ multiplex PCR, yet TCRdb's version contains in-frame clones alone and is incomplete. The sample lists around 140,000 clones, 45% to 65% occurring once. The source material was CD8+ T cells sorted from blood, sampled at week 4, from a patient treated with tofacitinib. The source is a human donor with alopecia areata. The CDR3 runs from the conserved cysteine through the conserved F or W. The D gene is left open where the match is weak. Clone size is not always given. Where it is, it says once, few, many or a class for expanded clones.

CDR3 length: 14; V gene: TRBV27; J gene: TRBJ1-1; clone size: many; D gene: NA; CDR3 DNA: TGTGCCAGCGTGGACCCAACTGGCCACACTGAAGCTTTCTTT; CDR3 protein: CASVDPTGHTEAFF
CDR3 length: 14; V gene: TRBV27; J gene: TRBJ1-5; clone size: NA; D gene: NA; CDR3 DNA: TGTGCCAGCAGTCCCCAGGACGGTAATCAGCCCCAGCATTTT; CDR3 protein: CASSPQDGNQPQHF
CDR3 length: 12; V gene: TRBV30; J gene: TRBJ2-7; clone size: few; D gene: NA; CDR3 DNA: TGTGCCTGGAGCTGGGGAGACTACGAGCAGTACTTC; CDR3 protein: CAWSWGDYEQYF
CDR3 length: 17; V gene: TRBV29-1; J gene: TRBJ1-2; clone size: NA; D gene: NA; CDR3 DNA: TGCAGCGTTGAAGATGTCCAATCCCCCCCTCGAAACTATGGCTACACCTTC; CDR3 protein: CSVEDVQSPPRNYGYTF
CDR3 length: 13; V gene: TRBV25-1; J gene: TRBJ1-1; clone size: NA; D gene: TRBD1; CDR3 DNA: TGTGCCAGCAGTGACCTGACAGGGGTCGAAGCTTTCTTT; CDR3 protein: CASSDLTGVEAFF
CDR3 length: 14; V gene: TRBV5-1; J gene: TRBJ1-1; clone size: NA; D gene: NA; CDR3 DNA: TGCGCCAGCAGCCTGACAGGCAGGAACACTGAAGCTTTCTTT; CDR3 protein: CASSLTGRNTEAFF
CDR3 length: 14; V gene: TRBV9; J gene: TRBJ2-1; clone size: NA; D gene: NA; CDR3 DNA: TGTGCCAGCAGCGTGGCGGCCCGGTCACATGAGCAGTTCTTC; CDR3 protein: CASSVAARSHEQFF
CDR3 length: 16; V gene: TRBV7-9; J gene: TRBJ1-4; clone size: many; D gene: TRBD1; CDR3 DNA: TGTGCCAGCAGCTCGCGGCGACAGGGGGTTGGTGAACAACTGTTTTTT; CDR3 protein: CASSSRRQGVGEQLFF
CDR3 length: 14; V gene: TRBV5-6; J gene: TRBJ1-1; clone size: NA; D gene: NA; CDR3 DNA: TGTGCCAGCATCCTCGGAGGAGGGAACACTGAAGCTTTCTTT; CDR3 protein: CASILGGGNTEAFF
CDR3 length: 15; V gene: TRBV13; J gene: TRBJ2-7; clone size: NA; D gene: NA; CDR3 DNA: TGTGCCAGCAGCCCCACAGGGAGTCGGGGGTACGAGCAGTACTTC; CDR3 protein: CASSPTGSRGYEQYF
CDR3 length: 13; V gene: TRBV2; J gene: TRBJ2-5; clone size: once; D gene: NA; CDR3 DNA: TGTGCCAGCAGTCGCATCGGTGGAGAGACCCAGTACTTC; CDR3 protein: CASSRIGGETQYF
CDR3 length: 14; V gene: TRBV15; J gene: TRBJ2-7; clone size: few; D gene: TRBD1; CDR3 DNA: TGTGCCACCAGCAGAGGAACAGGGGACTACGAGCAGTACTTC; CDR3 protein: CATSRGTGDYEQYF
CDR3 length: 14; V gene: TRBV7-8; J gene: TRBJ2-7; clone size: NA; D gene: NA; CDR3 DNA: TGTGCCAGCAGCTTTCAGGGGTTCCCCTACGAGCAGTACTTC; CDR3 protein: CASSFQGFPYEQYF
CDR3 length: 14; V gene: TRBV27; J gene: TRBJ1-1; clone size: NA; D gene: NA; CDR3 DNA: TGTGCCAGCAGTTATCGGCAGGGGCTAACTGAAGCTTTCTTT; CDR3 protein: CASSYRQGLTEAFF
CDR3 length: 14; V gene: TRBV7-9; J gene: TRBJ2-1; clone size: few; D gene: TRBD2; CDR3 DNA: TGTGCCAGCAGCGGGACTAGCGGCTTGGTAGAGCAGTTCTTC; CDR3 protein: CASSGTSGLVEQFF
CDR3 length: 13; V gene: TRBV30; J gene: TRBJ2-2; clone size: NA; D gene: NA; CDR3 DNA: TGTGCCTGGAGTCCGGGAAACACCGGGGAGCTGTTTTTT; CDR3 protein: CAWSPGNTGELFF
CDR3 length: 17; V gene: TRBV7-8; J gene: TRBJ1-5; clone size: few; D gene: NA; CDR3 DNA: TGTGCCAGCAGCTTACATAGGGGAATTGCATCGAATCAGCCCCAGCATTTT; CDR3 protein: CASSLHRGIASNQPQHF
CDR3 length: 13; V gene: TRBV7-8; J gene: TRBJ2-1; clone size: NA; D gene: NA; CDR3 DNA: TGTGCCAGCAGCCCCCAAGCACGCAATGAGCAGTTCTTC; CDR3 protein: CASSPQARNEQFF
CDR3 length: 13; V gene: TRBV28; J gene: TRBJ2-7; clone size: many; D gene: NA; CDR3 DNA: TGTGCCAGCAGTTTGAGGCCGGGGTACGAGCAGTACTTC; CDR3 protein: CASSLRPGYEQYF